These 4 T cell receptor beta chains were sequenced from one sample in a study of T cells in narcolepsy. TCRdb's copy holds only in-frame clones and misses some; the assay was immunoSEQ multiplex PCR. The table has 20,000 to 25,000 clones, roughly 94% seen once. Sequenced input: CD45RA- memory CD4+ T cells from PBMCs. These receptor sequences come from a human donor with narcolepsy.

This clone was observed a single time. The V and J genes are TRBV5-6 and TRBJ2-1, with 11 positions matching TRBD2. Germline lookup yields CDR1 SGHDT and CDR2 YYEEEE. With 2 bases clipped from V and 7 bases from J, the junction kept 8 bases outside the gene matches. This CDR3 has 16 residues. The CDR3 loop reads CASSFFSSGRTNEQFF. For the CDR3, the DNA is TGTGCCAGCAGCTTTTTTTCTAGCGGGAGGACTAATGAGCAGTTCTTC.

The V call is TRBV6-1, the J call TRBJ2-5, with a tentative D call TRBD2 (5 bases). The DNA end is more similar to TRBJ2-7, so the J call may be wrong. Germline V gene sequence: CDR1 MNHNS, CDR2 SASEGT. CDR3 size: 15 residues. CDR3 coding DNA: TGTGCCAGCAGGGATCTGAGGGTTACTCTCTACGAGCAGTACTTC. Translating gives CASRDLRVTLYEQYF.

This clone was detected only once. The chain is built from TRBV11-2 and TRBJ1-4; 8 bases align to TRBD1. Germline V gene sequence: CDR1 SGHAT, CDR2 FQNNGV. After removal of 5 bases from V and 3 bases from J, the junction contained 5 bases not matched to a gene. The CDR3 runs 15 residues. The CDR3 DNA sequence: TGTGCCAGCAGCCGACAGGGGAATTCTAATGAAAAACTGTTTTTT. This sequence encodes CASSRQGNSNEKLFF.

The gene calls are TRBV10-3 and TRBJ1-2; TRBD1 might be the D (5 bases). The germline gives CDR1 ENHRY, CDR2 SYGVKD. The CDR3 spans 14 residues. V gave up 8 bases and J gave up 0 bases, with 13 bases separating them. The DNA for the CDR3 is TGTGCCATCCGCCAGGGTGCCGCTAACTATGGCTACACCTTC. This sequence encodes CAIRQGAANYGYTF.